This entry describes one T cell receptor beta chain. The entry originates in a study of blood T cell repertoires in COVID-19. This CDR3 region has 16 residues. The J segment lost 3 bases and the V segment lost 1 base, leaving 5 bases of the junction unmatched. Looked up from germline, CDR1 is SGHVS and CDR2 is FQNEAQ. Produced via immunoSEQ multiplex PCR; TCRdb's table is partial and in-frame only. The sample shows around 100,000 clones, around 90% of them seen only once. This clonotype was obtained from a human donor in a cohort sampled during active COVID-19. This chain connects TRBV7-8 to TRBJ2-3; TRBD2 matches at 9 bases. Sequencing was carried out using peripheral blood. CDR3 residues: CASSLGRLAGTDTQYF. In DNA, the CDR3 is TGTGCCAGCAGCTTAGGAAGGCTAGCGGGGACAGATACGCAGTATTTT.